This T cell receptor (beta chain) was identified in a study of HIV-infected patients and healthy controls (dated by TCRdb to 2013 to 2016). From cysteine to phenylalanine, the CDR3 is 16 amino acids long. Just CDR3 DNA is preserved here, 48 bases in frame from base 1. CDR1 and CDR2 are drawn from the germline V gene (reference sequence): SEHNR, FQNEAQ. V is cut back by 0 bases and J by 4 bases, with 8 bases in the junction unmatched. The method was 5' RACE. The data were produced on an Illumina MiSeq. Using fastp trimming at Q25 and MiXCR clonotype assembly, TCRdb reanalyzed the public sequencing data and kept in-frame beta chains. Entries that share a CDR3 protein sequence are merged under the most common genes and DNA. This sample gives about 18,000 distinct CDR3 sequences in total; roughly 15% of them show up just once. The ten largest clones represent about 24% of the sample. This clonotype was recorded a few times. It has no known antigen specificity. No quality values exist for individual bases; no much larger clone is one base distant.

Source material: CD8+ T cells from blood. This receptor was taken from a human donor in good health. The chain couples TRBV7-9 to TRBJ1-1; the junction holds 7 bases that match TRBD1. CDR3 region: CASSLARPGGRTEAFF. The sequence in DNA is TGTGCCAGCAGCTTAGCTAGGCCAGGGGGGCGCACTGAAGCTTTCTTT. Beyond the CDR3, the reference TRBV7-9 and TRBJ1-1 genes provide the residues; the full variable domain reads: DTGVSQNPRHKITKRGQNVTFRCDPISEHNRLYWYRQTLGQGPEFLTYFQNEAQLEKSRLLSDRFSAERPKGSFSTLEIQRTEQGDSAMYLCASSLARPGGRTEAFFGQGTRLTVV.